This record looks at one TCR beta chain sequence and its context. The antigen remains unidentified. About 30,000 T cell genomes, or approximately 190 ng DNA, went into the sorted-subset replicate PCRs. The assay was immunoSEQ multiplex PCR, and TCRdb's table has in-frame clones only and misses some. Among under 1,100,000 clones listed, roughly 80% were seen once. The source of the sample is a study of shared clonotypes between healthy human individuals. Study summary: Each donor's CD8 memory used one plate, CD8 naive two, each CD4 subset three.

Study results and limitations: An anticipated effect of sequencing depth on clonotype sharing among donors was recognized. Shared clonotypes: about 4.6% naive CD4, about 4% naive CD8, less than 2.5% memory CD4, about 0.4% memory CD8.

The source material was memory CD4+ T cells sorted from blood. As to subset: CD45RA-negative fraction. The origin of this receptor is a man between 18 and 29 years old in good health.

The CDR3 DNA sequence: TGCGCCAGCAGCTTGACACTAGCGGGTCACCACAATGAGCAGTTCTTC. Translated, it gives CASSLTLAGHHNEQFF. The rearrangement uses TRBV5-1 and TRBJ2-1, with 9 bases matching TRBD2. Per germline, CDR1 SGHRS and CDR2 YFSETQ. J gave up 5 bases and V 1 base, and 7 bases lay outside the gene matches. The CDR3 totals 16 residues. The variable domain in full, with the rest retrieved from reference TRBV5-1 and TRBJ2-1, is KAGVTQTPRYLIKTRGQQVTLSCSPISGHRSVSWYQQTPGQGLQFLFEYFSETQRNKGNFPGRFSGRQFSNSRSEMNVSTLELGDSALYLCASSLTLAGHHNEQFFGPGTRLTVL.